The next 13 T cell receptor beta chains were all read from a single sample in a study of cytotoxic CD8 clonotypes in ibrutinib-treated CLL. Some clones are missing from TCRdb's copy, which holds only in-frame ones; the method was immunoSEQ multiplex PCR. The sample carries around 24,000 clones, around 73% recorded once. The material was PBMCs, obtained before ibrutinib treatment. These receptors originate from a human donor with chronic lymphocytic leukemia.

The V and J genes are TRBV29-1 and TRBJ1-5; no clear D gene. The CDR3 consists of 12 residues. The V gene's germline CDR1 is SQVTM and CDR2 ANQGSEA. Deletions cut 4 bases from V and 0 bases from J, with 4 bases between. The CDR3 DNA reads TGCAGCGTTGGGCATAGCAATCAGCCCCAGCATTTT. The encoded protein is CSVGHSNQPQHF.

This chain joins TRBV12-2 and TRBJ2-7. TRBV12-2 is classified as a pseudogene. CDR3 length equals 16 residues. In DNA, the CDR3 is TGTGCAAGTCGCTCGCACAGGGGTCGACTAGCCCACGAGCAGTACTTC. Translated, it gives CASRSHRGRLAHEQYF.

The rearrangement joins TRBV7-6 to TRBJ1-5; 7 bases agree with TRBD1. Unmatched junction bases numbered 4, after V lost 6 bases and J lost 2 bases. There are 14 residues in the CDR3. Germline lookup yields CDR1 SGHVS and CDR2 FNYEAQ. The CDR3 nucleotides read TGTGCCAGCAGTCGACAGGGTGGCAATCAGCCCCAGCATTTT. It translates to CASSRQGGNQPQHF.

This clone was counted between two and nine times. The chain is built from TRBV2 and TRBJ1-4, with 8 bases matching TRBD1. Germline-derived CDR1 and CDR2 are SNHLY and FYNNEI. J lost 4 bases, V lost 7 bases, and 11 bases had no gene match. This CDR3 comprises 16 residues. The chain's CDR3 is CASTVSPGQDNEKLFF. For the CDR3, the DNA is TGTGCCAGCACCGTTTCCCCGGGACAGGATAATGAAAAACTGTTTTTT.

This chain uses TRBV10-3 with TRBJ2-1; D gene unclear. With 1 base removed from V and 5 bases from J, the gap between germline ends came to 3 bases. The CDR3 runs 12 residues. In germline, CDR1 is ENHRY, CDR2 SYGVKD. The chain's CDR3 is CAISEFDNEQFF. The DNA for the CDR3 is TGTGCCATCAGTGAGTTTGACAATGAGCAGTTCTTC.

The chain is built from TRBV28 and TRBJ1-5; D is perhaps TRBD1 (6 bases). The V and J ends lost 6 bases and 4 bases respectively, with 13 bases between them. This CDR3 region has 14 residues. Germline assignment: CDR1 MDHEN and CDR2 SYDVKM. This chain's CDR3 is CASRPSGENQPQHF. The CDR3 DNA sequence: TGTGCCAGCAGGCCATCAGGGGAGAATCAGCCCCAGCATTTT.

This sequence joins TRBV4-1 and TRBJ1-4; D remains ambiguous. The CDR3 loop spans 19 amino acids. CDR1 is MGHRA and CDR2 is YSYEKL in the germline V gene. Deletions cut 0 bases from V and 8 bases from J, with 25 bases between. CDR3 bases: TGCGCCAGCAGCCAAGATAGGTCCGCGGCAGCCAGCGGAGGGGAAAAACTGTTTTTT. Amino acids: CASSQDRSAAASGGEKLFF.

This clone was detected only a few times. The J gene is TRBJ2-1, the V gene TRBV5-1; the match to TRBD1 covers 7 bases. The length of the CDR3 is 13 residues. V trimming: 2 bases; J trimming: 4 bases; junction bases outside the gene matches: 0. Germline V gives CDR1 SGHRS, CDR2 YFSETQ. CDR3 bases: TGCGCCAGCAGCTTACAGGGGTACAATGAGCAGTTCTTC. Translating it yields CASSLQGYNEQFF.

The V and J genes are TRBV5-1 and TRBJ2-7; no clear D gene. Germline lookup yields CDR1 SGHRS and CDR2 YFSETQ. The CDR3 sequence is 15 residues long. V was cut by 4 bases and J by 0 bases, with 14 bases left in between. This CDR3 reads CASSLGVRSSYEQYF. For the CDR3, the DNA is TGCGCCAGCAGCCTCGGTGTTAGGAGCTCCTACGAGCAGTACTTC.

This clone was detected only a few times. V usage is TRBV27 and J usage is TRBJ2-2, with D possibly called TRBD1 or TRBD2 (5 bases each). Germline V lookup: CDR1 MNHEY, CDR2 SMNVEV (reference sequence). The V end lost 5 bases, the J end lost 7 bases, and 23 bases lay between the germline ends. CDR3 length: 17 residues. The chain's CDR3 is CASSPTTRERGDGELFF. The CDR3 DNA sequence: TGTGCCAGCAGTCCTACTACCAGGGAACGGGGAGACGGGGAGCTGTTTTTT.

The chain uses TRBV25-1 and TRBJ2-1; 12 bases agree with TRBD2. The CDR3 sequence is 15 residues long. Losses at the gene ends were 4 bases for V and 3 bases for J; bases not matched to a gene: 1. CDR1 is MGHDK and CDR2 is SYGVNS in the germline V gene. As DNA, the CDR3 is TGTGCCAGCAGTGGACTAGCGGGAGTCTACAATGAGCAGTTCTTC. This codes for CASSGLAGVYNEQFF.

The gene calls are TRBV10-3 and TRBJ2-7, with D possibly matching TRBD2 (5 bases). The CDR3 is 14 amino acids. Germline V gene data show CDR1 as ENHRY and CDR2 as SYGVKD. V was trimmed by 3 bases and J by 4 bases, leaving 13 bases between them. The DNA for the CDR3 is TGTGCCATCAGTGAAGAGATTAGCGATTACGAGCAGTACTTC. This sequence encodes CAISEEISDYEQYF.

The chain carries TRBV5-5 and TRBJ2-1, with TRBD1 identical over 9 bases. J lost 2 bases, V lost 2 bases, and 5 bases had no gene match. This CDR3 region has 16 residues. The germline CDR1 and CDR2 sequences are SGHKS and YYEKEE (reference sequence). CDR3 sequence reads: CASSLAGTGTYNEQFF. CDR3 sequence (DNA): TGTGCCAGCAGCTTAGCTGGGACAGGGACCTACAATGAGCAGTTCTTC.